Following are 13 T cell receptor beta chains from one sample sequenced in a study of beta chain features in type 1 diabetes. What was sequenced were expressed TCRB transcripts, since all of the isolated RNA had been reverse transcribed. Sequencing used immunoSEQ multiplex PCR; TCRdb keeps in-frame clones, though not all of them. In the table there are 450,000 to 600,000 clones, about 30% of which are singletons. Material: naive CD4+ T cells from blood. The receptors derive from a man aged 18 to 35 in good health.

This clone appeared a few times. CDR3 DNA sequence: TGTGCCAGCAGCAAGGGACAGGGAGCCACTGAAGCTTTCTTT. It translates to CASSKGQGATEAFF. The chain recombines TRBV7-9 with TRBJ1-1; TRBD1 matches 9 bases. Per germline, CDR1 SEHNR and CDR2 FQNEAQ (reference sequence). V dropped 5 bases and J dropped 4; count of bases not matched to a gene: 5. The CDR3 runs 14 residues.

The chain has TRBV5-6 and TRBJ1-2; 7 bases are shared with TRBD1. V trimming: 9 bases; J trimming: 0 bases; junction bases outside the gene matches: 8. The CDR3 is 14 amino acids. CDR1 is SGHDT, CDR2 YYEEEE, per germline. The CDR3 DNA reads TGTGCCACCAAGAGGGACAGAACTAACTATGGCTACACCTTC. This sequence encodes CATKRDRTNYGYTF.

The CDR3 nucleotides read TGTGCCAGCAGTTTACTAGCGAGGGAGCAGTTCTTC. Its protein is CASSLLAREQFF. The chain has TRBV28 and TRBJ2-1; TRBD2 might be the D (6 bases). V was clipped by 2 bases and J by 10 bases, with 9 bases between them. CDR1 MDHEN and CDR2 SYDVKM come from the germline V gene. This CDR3 region has 12 residues.

This clone was seen only a few times. The sample contains more than one DNA sequence encoding this CDR3. This chain links TRBV29-1 with TRBJ2-7; maybe TRBD1 (5 bases). Germline lookup yields CDR1 SQVTM and CDR2 ANQGSEA. The CDR3 extends over 12 amino acids. V dropped 4 bases and J dropped 4 bases, with 11 bases sitting between them. CDR3 sequence: CSVASGPYEQYF. Here the CDR3 DNA reads TGCAGCGTTGCATCAGGGCCGTACGAGCAGTACTTC.

V and J are TRBV6-5 and TRBJ1-1, with no clear D. The CDR3 length is 14 residues. V was cut by 7 bases and J by 4 bases, with 16 bases left in between. Per the germline V gene, CDR1 is MNHEY and CDR2 is SVGAGI. Here the CDR3 DNA reads TGTGCCAGCACCGGTACCGGACGCGGCACTGAAGCTTTCTTT. Protein sequence: CASTGTGRGTEAFF.

This clone was seen only a few times. The chain links TRBV7-2 to TRBJ2-4; 7 bases match TRBD1. CDR1 and CDR2 (germline): SGHTA, FQGNSA. Trimming removed 5 bases from V and 0 bases from J; junction bases left unmatched: 7. This CDR3 is 16 amino acids long. The CDR3 region has the DNA TGTGCCAGCAGCCAACCAGGGGGTCTAGCCAAAAACATTCAGTACTTC. Amino acid sequence: CASSQPGGLAKNIQYF. The full variable domain, completed using reference TRBV7-2 and TRBJ2-4, is GAGVSQSPSNKVTEKGKDVELRCDPISGHTALYWYRQSLGQGLEFLIYFQGNSAPDKSGLPSDRFSAERTGGSVSTLTIQRTQQEDSAVYLCASSQPGGLAKNIQYFGAGTRLSVL.

This clone was counted a few times. The J gene is TRBJ2-7, the V gene TRBV29-1, with D possibly being TRBD1 (6 bases). The CDR3 has 12 amino acids. Germline lookup yields CDR1 SQVTM and CDR2 ANQGSEA. The V end lost 6 bases, the J end lost 5 bases, and 14 bases lay between the germline ends. CDR3 sequence (DNA): TGCAGCGTGCACACCACAGGGAACGAGCAGTACTTC. This translates into CSVHTTGNEQYF.

This clone came up a few times. The chain employs TRBV7-9 and TRBJ1-2; D call uncertain. V lost 5 bases and J lost 8, with 15 bases in between. The CDR3 sequence is 13 residues long. The germline gives CDR1 SEHNR, CDR2 FQNEAQ (reference sequence). The CDR3, as DNA: TGTGCCAGCAGCCCCAGGATCACGGAGGGCTACACCTTC. This sequence encodes CASSPRITEGYTF.

Concerning this clone itself: An end of the junction does not agree with germline; a read error may underlie this. The chain employs TRBV13 and TRBJ2-5; D is unresolved. The CDR3 runs 13 residues. Per germline, CDR1 PRHDT and CDR2 FYEKMQ (reference sequence). CDR3 DNA: TGTGCCAGCAGCGGACGTTCCCAAGGGACCCAGTACTTC. Encoded protein: CASSGRSQGTQYF. The full variable domain, its missing parts supplied by reference TRBV13 and TRBJ2-5, is AAGVIQSPRHLIKEKRETATLKCYPIPRHDTVYWYQQGPGQDPQFLISFYEKMQSDKGSIPDRFSAQQFSDYHSELNMSSLELGDSALYFCASSGRSQGTQYFGPGTRLLVL.

The chain employs TRBV4-2 and TRBJ1-1; weak D call: TRBD1 (5 bases). CDR1 is LGHNA and CDR2 is YNFKEQ in the germline V gene. V shed 4 bases and J shed 3 bases, with 15 bases lying between them. This CDR3 is 15 amino acids long. CDR3 nucleotide sequence: TGTGCCAGCAGCCGACAGCTGAGGGGCGACACTGAAGCTTTCTTT. It yields the protein CASSRQLRGDTEAFF.

The V gene is TRBV7-9, the J gene TRBJ2-7, with no clear D. Trimming removed 5 bases from V and 3 bases from J, with 11 bases in between. CDR1 is SEHNR, CDR2 FQNEAQ, per germline (reference sequence). CDR3 length equals 13 residues. CDR3 residues: CASSVPSSYEQYF. For the CDR3, the DNA is TGTGCCAGCAGCGTACCTTCTAGCTACGAGCAGTACTTC.

This clone was seen a handful of times. The chain recombines TRBV29-1 with TRBJ2-7; the D gene is possibly TRBD2 (6 bases). Germline V gene data show CDR1 as SQVTM and CDR2 as ANQGSEA. The CDR3 has 14 amino acids. V lost 6 bases, J lost 2 bases, and 17 bases lay in between. DNA of the CDR3: TGCAGCGTCACCGGGACTTCGAAAACCTACGAGCAGTACTTC. This translates into CSVTGTSKTYEQYF.

This clone is a singleton in its sample. V is TRBV19 and J is TRBJ2-1, with 7 bases that match TRBD2. V was pared by 8 bases and J by 7 bases, with 5 bases of the junction left unmatched. From germline, CDR1 is LNHDA and CDR2 SQIVND (reference sequence). The CDR3 runs to 12 residues. CDR3 DNA sequence: TGTGCCAGTGGACTAGTCCGGAATGAGCAGTTCTTC. Translated, it gives CASGLVRNEQFF.